The present T cell receptor beta chain was sequenced within a study of blood T cell repertoires in COVID-19. TCRdb keeps only in-frame clones here, not all; method: immunoSEQ multiplex PCR. The table shows roughly 80,000 clones, with nearly 90% occurring only once. The sample was peripheral blood. This receptor was identified in a woman aged 80 or over with acute or convalescent COVID-19.

The DNA for the CDR3 is TGTGCCTGGAAGCTAACAGGGCCAGGGGCCAACGTCCTGACTTTC. Translated, it gives CAWKLTGPGANVLTF. The J gene is TRBJ2-6, the V gene TRBV30, with D perhaps matching TRBD1 (6 bases). Trimming removed 4 bases at V and 4 bases at J, with 14 bases between. This CDR3 is 15 amino acids long. Germline CDR1 and CDR2: GTSNPN and SVGIG (reference sequence).